This T cell receptor (beta chain) was observed in a study of shared clonotypes between healthy human individuals. Concerning this clone itself: This CDR3 is also generated by other DNA sequences in the sample.

It was around 220 ng DNA, around 33,000 T cell genomes, that sorted-subset replicate PCRs used. The data were produced by immunoSEQ multiplex PCR, yet TCRdb's version contains in-frame clones alone and is incomplete. The table records approximately 2,300,000 clones, 92% of them present only once. This TCR came from a man between 18 and 29 years old in good health. Some clones in this sample may be carry-over from other donors' samples. Material for sequencing was naive CD4+ T cells from PBMCs. As to subset: CD45RA+ positively selected.

The CDR3 here is CASSFRSQPQHF. The CDR3 nucleotides are TGTGCCAGCAGCTTCCGGAGTCAGCCCCAGCATTTT. The chain combines TRBV5-6 with TRBJ1-5, with no clear D. V lost 2 bases, J lost 6 bases, and 6 bases lay in between. The length of the CDR3 is 12 residues. In germline, CDR1 is SGHDT, CDR2 YYEEEE. The full variable domain, rest sourced from reference TRBV5-6 and TRBJ1-5, is DAGVTQSPTHLIKTRGQQVTLRCSPKSGHDTVSWYQQALGQGPQFIFQYYEEEERQRGNFPDRFSGHQFPNYSSELNVNALLLGDSALYLCASSFRSQPQHFGDGTRLSIL.